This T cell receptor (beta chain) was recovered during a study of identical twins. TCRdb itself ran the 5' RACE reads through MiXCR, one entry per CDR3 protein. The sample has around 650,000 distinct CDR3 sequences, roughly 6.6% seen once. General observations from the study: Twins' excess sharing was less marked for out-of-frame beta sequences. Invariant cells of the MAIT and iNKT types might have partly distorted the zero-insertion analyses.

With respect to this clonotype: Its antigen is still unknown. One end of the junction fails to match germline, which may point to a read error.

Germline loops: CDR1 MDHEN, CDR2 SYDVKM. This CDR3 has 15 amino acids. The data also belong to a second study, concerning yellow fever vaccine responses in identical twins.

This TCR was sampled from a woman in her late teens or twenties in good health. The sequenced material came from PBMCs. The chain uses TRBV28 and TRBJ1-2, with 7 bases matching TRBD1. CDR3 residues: CASSLPRTGYDGYSF. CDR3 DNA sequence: TGTGCCAGCAGTTTGCCCCGGACAGGATACGATGGCTACTCCTTC.